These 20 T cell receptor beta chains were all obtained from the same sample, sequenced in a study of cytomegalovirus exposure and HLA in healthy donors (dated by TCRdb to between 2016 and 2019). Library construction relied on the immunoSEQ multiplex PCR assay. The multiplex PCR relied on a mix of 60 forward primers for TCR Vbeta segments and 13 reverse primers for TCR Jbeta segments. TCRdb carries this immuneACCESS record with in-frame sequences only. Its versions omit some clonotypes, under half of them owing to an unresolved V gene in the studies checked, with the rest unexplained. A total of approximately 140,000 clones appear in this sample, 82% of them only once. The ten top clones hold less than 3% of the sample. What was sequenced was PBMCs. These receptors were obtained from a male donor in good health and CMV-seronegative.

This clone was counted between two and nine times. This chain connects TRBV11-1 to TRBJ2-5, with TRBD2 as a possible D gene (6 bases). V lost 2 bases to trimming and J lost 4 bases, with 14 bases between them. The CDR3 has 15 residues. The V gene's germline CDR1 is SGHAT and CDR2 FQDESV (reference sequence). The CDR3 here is CASSLFYGRGETQYF. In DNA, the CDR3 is TGTGCCAGCAGCTTATTTTACGGGAGAGGAGAGACCCAGTACTTC. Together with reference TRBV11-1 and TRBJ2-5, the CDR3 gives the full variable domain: EAEVAQSPRYKITEKSQAVAFWCDPISGHATLYWYRQILGQGPELLVQFQDESVVDDSQLPKDRFSAERLKGVDSTLKIQPAELGDSAMYLCASSLFYGRGETQYFGPGTRLLVL.

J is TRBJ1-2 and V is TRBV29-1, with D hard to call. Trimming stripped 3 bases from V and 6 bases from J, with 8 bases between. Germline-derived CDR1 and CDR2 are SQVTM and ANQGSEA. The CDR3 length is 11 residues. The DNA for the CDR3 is TGCAGCGTTGACGCAGATGATGGCTACACCTTC. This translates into CSVDADDGYTF.

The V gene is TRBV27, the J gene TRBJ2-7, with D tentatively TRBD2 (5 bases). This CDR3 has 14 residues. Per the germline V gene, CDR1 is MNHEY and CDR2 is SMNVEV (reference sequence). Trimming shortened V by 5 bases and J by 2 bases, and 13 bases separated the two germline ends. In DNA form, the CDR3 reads TGTGCCAGCAGTCCCCGGGAATTCGCCTACGAGCAGTACTTC. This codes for CASSPREFAYEQYF.

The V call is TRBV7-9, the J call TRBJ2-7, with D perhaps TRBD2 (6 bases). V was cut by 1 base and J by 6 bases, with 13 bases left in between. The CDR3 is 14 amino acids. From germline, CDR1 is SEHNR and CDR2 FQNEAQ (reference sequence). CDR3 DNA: TGTGCCAGCAGCTTAGGGGGAGGCCGAGGCGAGCAGTACTTC. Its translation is CASSLGGGRGEQYF.

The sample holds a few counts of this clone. The CDR3 coding sequence is TGTGCCTGGACCCCCAGGGGGCGAAACACTGAAGCTTTCTTT. Amino acids: CAWTPRGRNTEAFF. The chain employs TRBV30 and TRBJ1-1; 8 bases align to TRBD1. The CDR3 consists of 14 residues. V shed 4 bases, J shed 2 bases, and the junction held 6 bases outside the gene matches. Per the germline V gene, CDR1 is GTSNPN and CDR2 is SVGIG (reference sequence).

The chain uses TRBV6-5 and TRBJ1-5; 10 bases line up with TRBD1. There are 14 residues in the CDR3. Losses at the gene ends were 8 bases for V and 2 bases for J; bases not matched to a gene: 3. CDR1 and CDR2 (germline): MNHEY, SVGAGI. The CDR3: CASVGTGGNQPQHF. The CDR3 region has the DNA TGTGCCAGCGTAGGGACAGGGGGCAATCAGCCCCAGCATTTT.

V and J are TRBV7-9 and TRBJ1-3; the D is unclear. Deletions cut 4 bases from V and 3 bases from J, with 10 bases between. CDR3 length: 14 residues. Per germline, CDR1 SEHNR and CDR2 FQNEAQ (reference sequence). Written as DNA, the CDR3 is TGTGCCAGCAGCTCCTCGGGGTATGGAAACACCATATATTTT. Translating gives CASSSSGYGNTIYF.

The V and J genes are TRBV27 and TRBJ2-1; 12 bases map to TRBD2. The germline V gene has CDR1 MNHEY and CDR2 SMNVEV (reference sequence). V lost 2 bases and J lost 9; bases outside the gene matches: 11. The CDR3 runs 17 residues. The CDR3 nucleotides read TGTGCCAGCAGTTTAGGGGGCGCACCTAGCGGGAGGGGTGAGCAGTTCTTC. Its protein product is CASSLGGAPSGRGEQFF.

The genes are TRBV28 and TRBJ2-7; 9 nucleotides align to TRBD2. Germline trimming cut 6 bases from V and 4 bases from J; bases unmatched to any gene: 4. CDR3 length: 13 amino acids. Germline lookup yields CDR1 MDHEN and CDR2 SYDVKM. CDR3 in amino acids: CASRGREGYEQYF. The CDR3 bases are TGTGCCAGCAGAGGGCGGGAGGGTTACGAGCAGTACTTC.

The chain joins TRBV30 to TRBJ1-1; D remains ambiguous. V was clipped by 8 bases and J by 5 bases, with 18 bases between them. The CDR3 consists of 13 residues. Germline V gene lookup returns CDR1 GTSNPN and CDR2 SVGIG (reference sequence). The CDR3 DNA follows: TGTGCCGGAGGAGGATTTACGGGGACTGAAGCTTTCTTT. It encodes CAGGGFTGTEAFF. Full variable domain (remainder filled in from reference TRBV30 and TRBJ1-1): SQTIHQWPATLVQPVGSPLSLECTVEGTSNPNLYWYRQAAGRGLQLLFYSVGIGQISSEVPQNLSASRPQDRQFILSSKKLLLSDSGFYLCAGGGFTGTEAFFGQGTRLTVV.

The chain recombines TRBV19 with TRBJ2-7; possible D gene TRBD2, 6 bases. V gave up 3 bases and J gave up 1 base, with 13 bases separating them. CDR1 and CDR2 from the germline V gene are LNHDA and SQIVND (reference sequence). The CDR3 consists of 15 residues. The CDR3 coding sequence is TGTGCCAGTAGTATTTTTGGGGACTGGTCCTACGAGCAGTACTTC. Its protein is CASSIFGDWSYEQYF.

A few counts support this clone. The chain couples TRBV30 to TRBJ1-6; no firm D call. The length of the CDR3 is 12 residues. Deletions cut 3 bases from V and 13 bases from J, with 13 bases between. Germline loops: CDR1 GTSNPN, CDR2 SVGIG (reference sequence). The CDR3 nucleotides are TGTGCCTGGAGCGCCCCGGGGTCCCCCCTCCACTTT. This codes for CAWSAPGSPLHF.

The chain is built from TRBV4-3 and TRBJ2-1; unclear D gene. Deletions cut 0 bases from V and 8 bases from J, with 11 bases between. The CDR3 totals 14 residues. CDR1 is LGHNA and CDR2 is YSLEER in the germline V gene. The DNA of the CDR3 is TGCGCCAGCAGCCAAGACCTGGCGGTTGATGAGCAGTTCTTC. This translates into CASSQDLAVDEQFF.

CDR3 residues: CASSSVLTGELFF. The CDR3 coding sequence is TGTGCCAGCAGCTCGGTCCTAACCGGGGAGCTGTTTTTT. V and J are TRBV7-9 and TRBJ2-2; D unclear. The germline CDR1 and CDR2 sequences are SEHNR and FQNEAQ (reference sequence). The CDR3 extends over 13 amino acids. Trimming took 4 bases from V and 5 from J, leaving 8 bases between them.

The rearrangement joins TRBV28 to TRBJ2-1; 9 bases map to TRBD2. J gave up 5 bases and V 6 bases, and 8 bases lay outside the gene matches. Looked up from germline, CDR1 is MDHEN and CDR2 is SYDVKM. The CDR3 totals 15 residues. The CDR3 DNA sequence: TGTGCCAGCAGCGAGACTAGCGGAGGCAACAATGAGCAGTTCTTC. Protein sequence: CASSETSGGNNEQFF.

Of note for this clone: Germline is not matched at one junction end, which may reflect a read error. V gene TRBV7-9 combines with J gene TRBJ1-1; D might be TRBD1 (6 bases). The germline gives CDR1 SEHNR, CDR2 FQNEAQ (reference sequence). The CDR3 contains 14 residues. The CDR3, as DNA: TGTTCCAGCAGCATAACAGGGTCACACACTGAAGCTTTCTTT. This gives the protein CSSSITGSHTEAFF. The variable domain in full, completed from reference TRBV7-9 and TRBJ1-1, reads DTGVSQNPRHKITKRGQNVTFRCDPISEHNRLYWYRQTLGQGPEFLTYFQNEAQLEKSRLLSDRFSAERPKGSFSTLEIQRTEQGDSAMYLCSSSITGSHTEAFFGQGTRLTVV.

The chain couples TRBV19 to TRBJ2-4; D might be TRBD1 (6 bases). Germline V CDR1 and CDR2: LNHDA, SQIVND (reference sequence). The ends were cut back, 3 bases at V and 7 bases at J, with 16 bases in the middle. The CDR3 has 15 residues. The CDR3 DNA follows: TGTGCCAGTAGTATTAGAACTTGGACAGAGAACATTCAGTACTTC. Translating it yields CASSIRTWTENIQYF.

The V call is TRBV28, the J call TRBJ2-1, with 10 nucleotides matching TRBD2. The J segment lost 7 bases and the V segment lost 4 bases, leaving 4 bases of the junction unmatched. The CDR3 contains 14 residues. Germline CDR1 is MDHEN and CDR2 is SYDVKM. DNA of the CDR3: TGTGCCAGCAGTTCCTCGGGACTAGCGAATGAGCAGTTCTTC. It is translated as CASSSSGLANEQFF.

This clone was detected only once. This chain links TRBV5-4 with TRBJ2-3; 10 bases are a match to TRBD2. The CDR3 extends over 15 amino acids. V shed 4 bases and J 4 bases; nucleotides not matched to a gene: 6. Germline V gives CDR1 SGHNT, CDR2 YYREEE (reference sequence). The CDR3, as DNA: TGTGCCAGCAGCCTCAGAGCGGGAGGGCCAGATACGCAGTATTTT. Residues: CASSLRAGGPDTQYF.

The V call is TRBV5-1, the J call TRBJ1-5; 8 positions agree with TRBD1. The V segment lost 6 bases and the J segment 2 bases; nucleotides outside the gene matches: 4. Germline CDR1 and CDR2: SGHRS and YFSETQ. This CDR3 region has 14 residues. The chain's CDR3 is CASTETGGNQPQHF. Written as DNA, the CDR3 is TGCGCCAGCACCGAGACAGGGGGCAATCAGCCCCAGCATTTT.